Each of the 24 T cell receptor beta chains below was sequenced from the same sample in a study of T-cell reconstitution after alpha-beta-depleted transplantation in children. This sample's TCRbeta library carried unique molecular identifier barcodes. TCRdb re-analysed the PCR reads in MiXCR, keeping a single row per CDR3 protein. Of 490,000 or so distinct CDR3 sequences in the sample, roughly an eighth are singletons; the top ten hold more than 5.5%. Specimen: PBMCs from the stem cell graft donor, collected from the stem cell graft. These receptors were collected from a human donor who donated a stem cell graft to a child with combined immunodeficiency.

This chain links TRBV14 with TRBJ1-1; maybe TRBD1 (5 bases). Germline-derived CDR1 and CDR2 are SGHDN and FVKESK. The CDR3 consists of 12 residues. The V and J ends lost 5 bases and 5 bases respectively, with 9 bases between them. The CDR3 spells CASSVRGTEAFF. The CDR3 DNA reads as TGTGCCAGCAGCGTAAGGGGAACTGAAGCTTTCTTT.

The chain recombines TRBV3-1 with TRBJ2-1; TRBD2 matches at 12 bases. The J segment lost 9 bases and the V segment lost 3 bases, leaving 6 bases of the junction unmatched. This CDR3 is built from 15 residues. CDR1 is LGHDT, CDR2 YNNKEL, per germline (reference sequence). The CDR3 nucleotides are TGTGCCAGCAGCCACCTAGCGGGGGGGGATACTGAGCAGTTCTTC. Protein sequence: CASSHLAGGDTEQFF.

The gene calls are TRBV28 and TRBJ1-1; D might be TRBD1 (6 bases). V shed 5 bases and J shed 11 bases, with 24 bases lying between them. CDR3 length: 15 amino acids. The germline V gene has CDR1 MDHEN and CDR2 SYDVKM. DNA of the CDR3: TGTGCCAGCAGTCCCCCGATCGCGGGGGCCCCCGACGCTTTCTTT. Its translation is CASSPPIAGAPDAFF.

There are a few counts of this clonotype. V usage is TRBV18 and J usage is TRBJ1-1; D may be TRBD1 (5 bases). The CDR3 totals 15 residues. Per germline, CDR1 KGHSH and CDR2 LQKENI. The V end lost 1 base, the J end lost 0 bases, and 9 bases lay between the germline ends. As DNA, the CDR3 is TGTGCCAGCTCACCACTTCCAGGGATGAACACTGAAGCTTTCTTT. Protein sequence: CASSPLPGMNTEAFF.

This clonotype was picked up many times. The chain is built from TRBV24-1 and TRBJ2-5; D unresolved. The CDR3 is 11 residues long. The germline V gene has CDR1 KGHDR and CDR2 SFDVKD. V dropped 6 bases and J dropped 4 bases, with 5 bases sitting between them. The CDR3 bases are TGTGCCACCAGTCTCTTAGAGACCCAGTACTTC. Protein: CATSLLETQYF.

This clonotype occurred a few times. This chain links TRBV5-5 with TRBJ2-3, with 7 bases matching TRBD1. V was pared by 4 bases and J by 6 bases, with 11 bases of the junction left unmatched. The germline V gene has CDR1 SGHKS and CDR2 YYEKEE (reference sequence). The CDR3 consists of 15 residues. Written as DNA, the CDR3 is TGTGCCAGCAGCGTGCAGGGGGTCCCCCCGGATACGCAGTATTTT. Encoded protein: CASSVQGVPPDTQYF.

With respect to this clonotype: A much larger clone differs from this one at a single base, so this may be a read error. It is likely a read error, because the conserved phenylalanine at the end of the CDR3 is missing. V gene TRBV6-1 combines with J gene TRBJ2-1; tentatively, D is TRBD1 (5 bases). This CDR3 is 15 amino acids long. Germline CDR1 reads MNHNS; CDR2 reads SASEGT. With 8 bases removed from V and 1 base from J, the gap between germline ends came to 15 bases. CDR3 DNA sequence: TGTGCCAGCCGCCGGGCAGGGTTTTCCTACAATGAGCAGTTCCTC. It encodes CASRRAGFSYNEQFL.

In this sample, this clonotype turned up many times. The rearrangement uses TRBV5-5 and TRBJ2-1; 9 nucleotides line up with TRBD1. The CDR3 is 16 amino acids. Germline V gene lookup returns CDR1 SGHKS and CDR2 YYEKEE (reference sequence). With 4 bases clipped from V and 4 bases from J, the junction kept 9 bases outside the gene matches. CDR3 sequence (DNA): TGTGCCAGCAGCACTGGGGGGACAGGGTCGTACAATGAGCAGTTCTTC. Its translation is CASSTGGTGSYNEQFF.

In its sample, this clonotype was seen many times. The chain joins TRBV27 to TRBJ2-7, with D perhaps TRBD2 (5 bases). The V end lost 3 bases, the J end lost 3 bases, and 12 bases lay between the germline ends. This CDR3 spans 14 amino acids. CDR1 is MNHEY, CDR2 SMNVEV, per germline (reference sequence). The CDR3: CASSFSGENYEQYF. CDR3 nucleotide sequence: TGTGCCAGCAGTTTCTCCGGGGAGAACTACGAGCAGTACTTC.

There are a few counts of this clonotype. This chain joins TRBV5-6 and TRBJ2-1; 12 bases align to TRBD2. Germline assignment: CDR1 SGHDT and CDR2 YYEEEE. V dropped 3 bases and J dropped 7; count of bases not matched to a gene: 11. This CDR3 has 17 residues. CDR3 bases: TGTGCCAGCAGCTCCCCGGGACTAGCGGGCACGCAGAATGAGCAGTTCTTC. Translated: CASSSPGLAGTQNEQFF.

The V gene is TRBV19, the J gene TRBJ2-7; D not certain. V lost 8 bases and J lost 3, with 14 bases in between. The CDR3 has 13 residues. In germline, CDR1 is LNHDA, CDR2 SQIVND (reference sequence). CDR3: CASRKTAYYEQYF. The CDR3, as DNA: TGTGCCAGTCGTAAGACGGCTTACTACGAGCAGTACTTC.

The chain's CDR3 is CSAIHGEYKNTGELFF. CDR3 DNA: TGCAGTGCTATACACGGAGAGTACAAGAACACCGGGGAGCTGTTTTTT. J is TRBJ2-2 and V is TRBV20-1; D uncertain. V was trimmed by 4 bases and J by 1 base, leaving 16 bases between them. Germline V gives CDR1 DFQATT, CDR2 SNEGSKA (reference sequence). The CDR3 spans 16 residues.

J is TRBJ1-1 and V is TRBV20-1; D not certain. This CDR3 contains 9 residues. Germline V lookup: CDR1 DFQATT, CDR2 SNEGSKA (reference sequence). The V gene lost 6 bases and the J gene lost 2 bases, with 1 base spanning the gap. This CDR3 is CSANTEAFF. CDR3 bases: TGCAGTGCCAACACTGAAGCTTTCTTT.

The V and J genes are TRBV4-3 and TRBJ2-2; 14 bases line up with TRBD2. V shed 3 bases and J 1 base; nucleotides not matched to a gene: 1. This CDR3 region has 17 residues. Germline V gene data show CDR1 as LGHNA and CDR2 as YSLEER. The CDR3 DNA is TGCGCCAGCAGCCATGGACTAGCGGGAGGGAACACCGGGGAGCTGTTTTTT. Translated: CASSHGLAGGNTGELFF.

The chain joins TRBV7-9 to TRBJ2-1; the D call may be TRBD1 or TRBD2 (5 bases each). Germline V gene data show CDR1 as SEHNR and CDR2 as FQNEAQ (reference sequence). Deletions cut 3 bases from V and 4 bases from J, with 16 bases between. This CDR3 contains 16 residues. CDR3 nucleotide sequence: TGTGCCAGCAGCTTTCACCCCGGGGCCAGATACAATGAGCAGTTCTTC. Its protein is CASSFHPGARYNEQFF.

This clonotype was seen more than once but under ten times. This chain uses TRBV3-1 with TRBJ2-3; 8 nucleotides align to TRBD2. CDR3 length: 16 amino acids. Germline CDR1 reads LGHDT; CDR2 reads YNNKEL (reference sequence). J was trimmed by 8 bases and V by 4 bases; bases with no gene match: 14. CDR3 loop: CASSPLSGMGWGTQYF. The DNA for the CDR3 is TGTGCCAGCAGCCCCCTTAGCGGGATGGGATGGGGTACGCAGTATTTT.

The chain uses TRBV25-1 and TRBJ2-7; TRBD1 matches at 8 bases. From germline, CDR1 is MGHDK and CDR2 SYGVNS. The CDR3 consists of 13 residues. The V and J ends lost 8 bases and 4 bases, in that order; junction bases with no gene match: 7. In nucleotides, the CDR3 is TGTGCCAGCGGGGGGACAGGATTTTACGAGCAGTACTTC. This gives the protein CASGGTGFYEQYF.

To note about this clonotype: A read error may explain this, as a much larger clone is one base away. CDR3 coding DNA: TGTGCCAGCACGACAGGGGGCTATGGCTACACCTTC. Protein sequence: CASTTGGYGYTF. J is TRBJ1-2 and V is TRBV6-5, with 9 bases fitting TRBD1. This CDR3 has 12 residues. Germline values: CDR1 MNHEY, CDR2 SVGAGI. Unmatched junction bases numbered 1, after V lost 7 bases and J lost 4 bases.

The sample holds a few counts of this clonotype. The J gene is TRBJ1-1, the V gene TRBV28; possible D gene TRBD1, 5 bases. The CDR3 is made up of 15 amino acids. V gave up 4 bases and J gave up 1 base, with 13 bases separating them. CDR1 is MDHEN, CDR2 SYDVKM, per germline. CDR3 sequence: CASSSHRSQNTEAFF. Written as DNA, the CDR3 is TGTGCCAGCAGTTCCCACAGGAGCCAGAACACTGAAGCTTTCTTT.

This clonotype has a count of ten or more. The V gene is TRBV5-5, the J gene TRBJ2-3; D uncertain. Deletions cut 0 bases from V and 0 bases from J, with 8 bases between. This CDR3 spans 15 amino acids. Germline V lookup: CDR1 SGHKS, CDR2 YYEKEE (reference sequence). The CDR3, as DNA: TGTGCCAGCAGCTTGGCCCGGGTTAGCACAGATACGCAGTATTTT. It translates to CASSLARVSTDTQYF.

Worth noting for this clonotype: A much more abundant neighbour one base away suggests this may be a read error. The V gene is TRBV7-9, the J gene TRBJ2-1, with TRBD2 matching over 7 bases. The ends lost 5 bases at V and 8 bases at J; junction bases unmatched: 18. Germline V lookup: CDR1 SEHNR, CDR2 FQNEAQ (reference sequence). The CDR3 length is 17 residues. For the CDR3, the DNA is TGTGCCAGCAGCCCCTGGACAACCGGGACTACTTACGATGAGCAGTTCTTC. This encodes CASSPWTTGTTYDEQFF.

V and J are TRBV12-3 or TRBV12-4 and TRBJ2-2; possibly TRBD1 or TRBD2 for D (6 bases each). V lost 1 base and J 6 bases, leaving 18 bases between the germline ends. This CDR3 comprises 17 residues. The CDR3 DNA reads TGTGCCAGCAGTTTAGGATTCGACACGGGGGCCTCCGGGGAGCTGTTTTTT. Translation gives CASSLGFDTGASGELFF.

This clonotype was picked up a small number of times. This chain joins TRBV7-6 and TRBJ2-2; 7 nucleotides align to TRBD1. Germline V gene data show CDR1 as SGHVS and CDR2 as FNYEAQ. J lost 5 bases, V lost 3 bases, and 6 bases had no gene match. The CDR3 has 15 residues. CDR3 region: CASSLRYRGTGELFF. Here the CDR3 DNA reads TGTGCCAGCAGCTTGAGATACAGGGGAACCGGGGAGCTGTTTTTT.

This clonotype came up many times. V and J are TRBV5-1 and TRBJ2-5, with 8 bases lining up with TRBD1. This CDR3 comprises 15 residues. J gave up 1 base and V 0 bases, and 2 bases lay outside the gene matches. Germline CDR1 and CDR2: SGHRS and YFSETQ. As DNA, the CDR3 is TGCGCCAGCAGCTTGGGACAGGGGCCCCAAGAGACCCAGTACTTC. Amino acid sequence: CASSLGQGPQETQYF. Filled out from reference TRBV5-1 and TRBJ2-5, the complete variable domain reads KAGVTQTPRYLIKTRGQQVTLSCSPISGHRSVSWYQQTPGQGLQFLFEYFSETQRNKGNFPGRFSGRQFSNSRSEMNVSTLELGDSALYLCASSLGQGPQETQYFGPGTRLLVL.